The 13 T cell receptor beta chains reported below all come from one sample, sequenced in a study of radiation and T cells in renal cell carcinoma. Stated treatment: 15 Gy SBRT to primary tumor, nephrectomy 4 weeks later. This table comes from immunoSEQ multiplex PCR, and its TCRdb copy is limited to in-frame clones, with some not included. This table holds about 20,000 clones, roughly 62% found once. Here the sequenced sample was tumor tissue, taken from a patient whose treatment included radiotherapy and nephrectomy. These TCRs come from a woman between 65 and 79 years old with renal cell carcinoma.

A few counts support this clone. In DNA form, the CDR3 reads TGTGCCAGCAGTTTTCGACTAGGGGAGACCCAGTACTTC. Translation: CASSFRLGETQYF. This chain joins TRBV2 and TRBJ2-5, with a weak D call TRBD2 (6 bases). CDR3 length equals 13 residues. V lost 5 bases to trimming and J lost 5 bases, with 12 bases between them. Germline CDR1 SNHLY, CDR2 FYNNEI.

This clone was seen just once. This chain links TRBV4-3 with TRBJ2-7, with 7 bases fitting TRBD1. The CDR3 has 16 amino acids. In germline, CDR1 is LGHNA, CDR2 YSLEER. J lost 4 bases, V lost 0 bases, and 9 bases had no gene match. The CDR3 spells CASSQDIRQGGYEQYF. Written as DNA, the CDR3 is TGCGCCAGCAGCCAAGATATAAGACAGGGTGGATACGAGCAGTACTTC.

CDR3 coding DNA: TGTGCCAGTAGCCCTAACCTCCCGGGGGTCAACAATGAGCAGTTCTTC. It encodes CASSPNLPGVNNEQFF. J is TRBJ2-1 and V is TRBV19, with D perhaps TRBD2 (6 bases). Germline CDR1 LNHDA, CDR2 SQIVND (reference sequence). V was shortened by 6 bases and J by 5 bases, with 20 bases between the two germline ends. This CDR3 region has 16 residues.

The genes are TRBV5-1 and TRBJ2-5, with a tentative D call TRBD1 (6 bases). The better agreement between TRBJ2-7 and the DNA end casts doubt on the J call. The CDR3 runs to 13 residues. Germline V CDR1 and CDR2: SGHRS, YFSETQ. This CDR3 reads CASWGQGSYEQYF. In nucleotides, the CDR3 is TGCGCCAGCTGGGGGCAGGGCTCCTACGAGCAGTACTTC.

This clone has a handful of counts. This rearrangement joins TRBV7-2 to TRBJ2-7, with TRBD2 as a possible D gene (7 bases). CDR3 size: 14 residues. V lost 0 bases to trimming and J lost 5 bases, with 11 bases between them. Germline CDR1 SGHTA, CDR2 FQGNSA. As DNA, the CDR3 is TGTGCCAGCAGCTTAGCGGGGGGGCCCCACGAGCAGTACTTC. This sequence encodes CASSLAGGPHEQYF.

On this clone: Additional DNA sequences in this sample encode the identical CDR3. The chain combines TRBV27 with TRBJ1-1, with D uncertain. This CDR3 has 12 amino acids. In germline, CDR1 is MNHEY, CDR2 SMNVEV (reference sequence). V lost 3 bases and J 8 bases, leaving 10 bases between the germline ends. The CDR3 loop reads CASSFSGREAFF. The CDR3 DNA sequence: TGTGCCAGCAGTTTCTCTGGGAGGGAAGCTTTCTTT.

This clone turned up a few times. The chain uses TRBV14 and TRBJ1-1; no clear D. The CDR3 runs to 13 residues. Germline CDR1 SGHDN, CDR2 FVKESK. V lost 3 bases and J 10 bases, leaving 15 bases between the germline ends. CDR3 DNA: TGTGCCAGCAGCCAGTCAACTAGGGTGGGAGCTTTCTTT. This translates into CASSQSTRVGAFF.

V usage is TRBV7-4 and J usage is TRBJ2-7; a possible D gene is TRBD1 (6 bases). Germline-derived CDR1 and CDR2 are SGHVT and SQSDAQ. There are 14 residues in the CDR3. Trimming shortened V by 4 bases and J by 3 bases, and 13 bases separated the two germline ends. CDR3 amino acids: CASSYHRVSYEQYF. The CDR3 coding sequence is TGTGCCAGCAGCTACCACAGGGTAAGCTACGAGCAGTACTTC.

The CDR3 DNA sequence: TGTGCCAGCAGTCCGACAGGGGGAGGCTACGAGCAGTACTTC. It specifies CASSPTGGGYEQYF. V gene TRBV27 combines with J gene TRBJ2-7, with 9 bases identical to TRBD1. This CDR3 comprises 14 residues. Germline trimming cut 5 bases from V and 3 bases from J; bases unmatched to any gene: 5. CDR1 is MNHEY, CDR2 SMNVEV, per germline (reference sequence).

The genes are TRBV5-4 and TRBJ2-7; D is perhaps TRBD2 (7 bases). In germline, CDR1 is SGHNT, CDR2 YYREEE (reference sequence). The V end lost 3 bases, the J end lost 3 bases, and 16 bases lay between the germline ends. The CDR3 is 15 residues long. The CDR3 bases are TGTGCCAGCAGCTCCTTGGGGGGGGCTAACTACGAGCAGTACTTC. Protein product: CASSSLGGANYEQYF. The full variable domain, completed using reference TRBV5-4 and TRBJ2-7, is ETGVTQSPTHLIKTRGQQVTLRCSSQSGHNTVSWYQQALGQGPQFIFQYYREEENGRGNFPPRFSGLQFPNYSSELNVNALELDDSALYLCASSSLGGANYEQYFGPGTRLTVT.

This clone has just a few counts. J is TRBJ2-7 and V is TRBV7-3; 9 positions agree with TRBD1. Looked up from germline, CDR1 is SGHTA and CDR2 is FQGTGA. The CDR3 extends over 15 amino acids. Unmatched junction bases numbered 7, after V lost 2 bases and J lost 5 bases. In DNA form, the CDR3 reads TGTGCCAGCAGCTTAGAGGGACAGGGTTCTCACGAGCAGTACTTC. Encoded protein: CASSLEGQGSHEQYF.

V gene TRBV10-1 combines with J gene TRBJ2-7, with unresolved D. The CDR3 totals 14 residues. V was pared by 10 bases and J by 1 base, with 17 bases between. CDR1 is WNHNN and CDR2 is SYGVQD in the germline V gene (reference sequence). The CDR3 is CAIPAGEPSYEQYF. For the CDR3, the DNA is TGCGCCATCCCGGCAGGAGAACCTTCCTACGAGCAGTACTTC.

J is TRBJ1-3 and V is TRBV6-5; no clear D gene. CDR1 MNHEY and CDR2 SVGAGI come from the germline V gene. Deletions cut 6 bases from V and 4 bases from J, with 16 bases between. The CDR3 sequence is 15 residues long. The CDR3 is CASSRRFTWGNTIYF. The CDR3 nucleotides are TGTGCCAGCAGCCGACGTTTCACATGGGGAAACACCATATATTTT.